What follows are 2 T cell receptor beta chains derived from one specimen sequenced in a study of cytomegalovirus exposure and HLA in healthy donors. PCR amplification relied on 60 Vbeta primers (plus 13 Jbeta primers). Using immunoSEQ multiplex PCR, the repertoire was profiled, and TCRdb retains in-frame clones only, with some absent. The profile shows approximately 150,000 clones, over 70% of them singletons. Source material: PBMCs. Every receptor here comes from a woman between 40 and 55 years old in good health and CMV-seropositive.

The chain links TRBV4-2 to TRBJ2-7; 9 positions match TRBD2. Trimming cost V 2 bases and J 0 bases; bases outside gene matches: 8. The CDR3 totals 17 residues. CDR1 and CDR2 from the germline V gene are LGHNA and YNFKEQ. CDR3 nucleotides: TGTGCCAGCAGCCAATATGCGGCTAGCGGGGACTCCTACGAGCAGTACTTC. Translated: CASSQYAASGDSYEQYF.

CDR3 loop: CASSGTGDGNTIYF. The CDR3 DNA follows: TGTGCCAGCAGCGGGACAGGGGATGGAAACACCATATATTTT. The chain employs TRBV5-6 and TRBJ1-3, with 10 nucleotides matching TRBD1. Germline CDR1 and CDR2: SGHDT and YYEEEE. Trimming took 4 bases from V and 3 from J; bases not matched to a gene: 1. CDR3 length: 14 amino acids.